The 21 T cell receptor beta chains below all came from one sample that was sequenced in a study of blood T cell repertoires in COVID-19 (dated by TCRdb to between 2020 and 2021). Library creation used the immunoSEQ multiplex PCR assay. What TCRdb holds here is the immuneACCESS table cut down to in-frame rearrangements. Part of the clones is not present; checked against another copy, under half of the missing clones reflect an unresolved V gene, and the others are unexplained. A total of roughly 290,000 clones appear in this sample, over 80% of them only once. The ten largest clones add up to around 4% of the sample. The sample consisted of peripheral blood. These receptors originate from a woman aged 45-59 years with active or convalescent COVID-19.

V gene TRBV6-4 combines with J gene TRBJ1-2; D is undetermined. This CDR3 has 14 residues. Germline V lookup: CDR1 MRHNA, CDR2 SNTAGT. V was clipped by 11 bases and J by 7 bases, with 23 bases between them. This CDR3 is CARRDRARRVGYTF. The CDR3 nucleotides are TGTGCCCGCCGCGATCGGGCCCGGCGGGTTGGCTACACCTTC.

V is TRBV3-1 (or the pseudogene TRBV3-2) and J is TRBJ2-1, with 7 bases lining up with TRBD1. With 4 bases clipped from V and 5 bases from J, the junction kept 5 bases outside the gene matches. This CDR3 is 14 amino acids long. Germline loops: CDR1 LGHDT, CDR2 YNNKEL (reference sequence). DNA of the CDR3: TGTGCCAGCAGCCTGTGGGACAGAGACAATGAGCAGTTCTTC. Its translation is CASSLWDRDNEQFF.

This chain's CDR3 is CASSSGTHGEPQHF. As DNA, the CDR3 is TGTGCCAGCAGCAGTGGGACACACGGGGAGCCCCAGCATTTT. The gene calls are TRBV3-1 (or the pseudogene TRBV3-2) and TRBJ1-5, with D possibly being TRBD1 (6 bases). Germline-derived CDR1 and CDR2 are LGHDT and YNNKEL (reference sequence). The ends were cut back, 5 bases at V and 8 bases at J, with 16 bases in the middle. The CDR3 spans 14 residues.

The gene calls are TRBV3-1 (or the pseudogene TRBV3-2) and TRBJ2-3; 12 bases fit TRBD2. Germline V gene data show CDR1 as LGHDT and CDR2 as YNNKEL (reference sequence). The junction had 2 bases not matched to a gene; V was cut back by 4 bases and J by 3 bases. This CDR3 spans 15 amino acids. CDR3 amino acids: CASSPGLAGTDTQYF. CDR3 sequence (DNA): TGTGCCAGCAGCCCAGGACTAGCGGGAACAGATACGCAGTATTTT.

This clone was seen only a few times. The gene calls are TRBV6-5 and TRBJ1-2; TRBD1 aligns across 9 bases. The CDR3 loop spans 15 amino acids. V was clipped by 5 bases and J by 4 bases; unmatched bases: 8. Germline values: CDR1 MNHEY, CDR2 SVGAGI. The CDR3 DNA follows: TGTGCCAGCAGTAGGATCCAACAGGGGGCCTATGGCTACACCTTC. Translating it yields CASSRIQQGAYGYTF.

The chain couples TRBV2 to TRBJ2-7, with TRBD1 matching over 7 bases. V was pared by 2 bases and J by 0 bases, with 1 base of the junction left unmatched. CDR3 size: 14 residues. Germline CDR1 and CDR2: SNHLY and FYNNEI. The CDR3 sequence is CASSEWDSSYEQYF. The CDR3 nucleotides are TGTGCCAGCAGTGAATGGGACAGCTCCTACGAGCAGTACTTC. The variable domain in full, with the rest retrieved from reference TRBV2 and TRBJ2-7, is EPEVTQTPSHQVTQMGQEVILRCVPISNHLYFYWYRQILGQKVEFLVSFYNNEISEKSEIFDDQFSVERPDGSNFTLKIRSTKLEDSAMYFCASSEWDSSYEQYFGPGTRLTVT.

This clone has ten or more counts. This chain uses TRBV28 with TRBJ1-2; TRBD1 matches 7 bases. The V and J ends lost 6 bases and 3 bases, in that order; junction bases with no gene match: 10. This CDR3 comprises 15 residues. CDR1 is MDHEN, CDR2 SYDVKM, per germline. DNA for the CDR3: TGTGCCAGCAGCCTTTTTTTCGGACAGGACTATGGCTACACCTTC. The encoded protein is CASSLFFGQDYGYTF.

At least ten counts were recorded for this clone. The chain combines TRBV9 with TRBJ2-4, with TRBD1 identical over 9 bases. CDR3 length equals 15 residues. Per germline, CDR1 SGDLS and CDR2 YYNGEE. V gave up 1 base and J gave up 8 bases; unmatched junction bases: 7. This chain's CDR3 is CASSVRGDRGDIQYF. The CDR3 DNA is TGTGCCAGCAGCGTACGAGGAGACAGGGGGGACATTCAGTACTTC.

A single count supports this clone. This chain joins TRBV3-1 (or the pseudogene TRBV3-2) and TRBJ2-1; TRBD2 agrees at 10 bases. Germline CDR1 is LGHDT and CDR2 is YNNKEL (reference sequence). V was pared by 8 bases and J by 2 bases, with 9 bases of the junction left unmatched. The CDR3 is 16 residues long. This CDR3 is CASQAGGPMAYNEQFF. As DNA, the CDR3 is TGTGCCAGCCAAGCGGGAGGGCCCATGGCCTACAATGAGCAGTTCTTC.

The chain is built from TRBV4-1 and TRBJ2-1, with TRBD1 as a possible D gene (6 bases). The V and J ends lost 4 bases and 1 base respectively, with 14 bases between them. This CDR3 has 16 amino acids. Germline CDR1 reads MGHRA; CDR2 reads YSYEKL. CDR3 region: CASSRVGQKSYNEQFF. CDR3 DNA sequence: TGCGCCAGCAGCCGGGTCGGACAGAAATCCTACAATGAGCAGTTCTTC.

The chain uses TRBV4-1 and TRBJ1-1; 12 nucleotides align to TRBD1. With V trimmed by 3 bases and J by 5 bases, 1 base remained unmatched. Germline CDR1 is MGHRA and CDR2 is YSYEKL. The CDR3 runs to 14 residues. The CDR3 sequence is CASSQGQGATEAFF. CDR3 nucleotide sequence: TGCGCCAGCAGCCAGGGACAGGGGGCAACTGAAGCTTTCTTT.

The rearrangement links TRBV2 to TRBJ2-7, with TRBD1 as a possible D gene (6 bases). Between the trimmed V and J ends, which lost 7 bases and 1 base, there was a span of 20 bases. Germline loops: CDR1 SNHLY, CDR2 FYNNEI. The CDR3 runs 16 residues. CDR3 sequence (DNA): TGTGCCAGCAATTCATTTCGGACAGTTGGATCCTACGAGCAGTACTTC. This sequence encodes CASNSFRTVGSYEQYF.

In its sample, this clone was seen once. The chain has TRBV30 and TRBJ2-3; 12 positions match TRBD2. Germline loops: CDR1 GTSNPN, CDR2 SVGIG (reference sequence). The junction had 6 bases not matched to a gene; V was cut back by 3 bases and J by 5 bases. CDR3 size: 15 residues. This CDR3 is CAWSRLAGVVDTQYF. The CDR3 nucleotides read TGTGCCTGGAGCAGACTAGCGGGAGTTGTAGATACGCAGTATTTT. The whole variable domain, remainder taken from reference TRBV30 and TRBJ2-3, is SQTIHQWPATLVQPVGSPLSLECTVEGTSNPNLYWYRQAAGRGLQLLFYSVGIGQISSEVPQNLSASRPQDRQFILSSKKLLLSDSGFYLCAWSRLAGVVDTQYFGPGTRLTVL.

The V gene is TRBV29-1, the J gene TRBJ1-1; D not certain. Trimming removed 5 bases from V and 0 bases from J, with 13 bases in between. The CDR3 contains 14 residues. Germline V gene lookup returns CDR1 SQVTM and CDR2 ANQGSEA. CDR3 loop: CSVIIRHLNTEAFF. In nucleotides, the CDR3 is TGCAGCGTTATAATAAGACACCTGAACACTGAAGCTTTCTTT. The whole variable domain, remainder taken from reference TRBV29-1 and TRBJ1-1, is SAVISQKPSRDICQRGTSLTIQCQVDSQVTMMFWYRQQPGQSLTLIATANQGSEATYESGFVIDKFPISRPNLTFSTLTVSNMSPEDSSIYLCSVIIRHLNTEAFFGQGTRLTVV.

The genes are TRBV3-1 (or the pseudogene TRBV3-2) and TRBJ1-3; D is uncertain. CDR1 and CDR2 from the germline V gene are LGHDT and YNNKEL (reference sequence). This CDR3 comprises 16 residues. V lost 0 bases and J 4 bases, leaving 13 bases between the germline ends. The CDR3 reads CASSQDGPFTGNTIYF. CDR3 coding DNA: TGTGCCAGCAGCCAAGATGGGCCGTTCACCGGAAACACCATATATTTT.

With respect to this clone: The junction and the germline gene differ at one end; a read error may be behind it. The rearrangement uses TRBV2 and TRBJ1-2; D gene unclear. The V gene's germline CDR1 is SNHLY and CDR2 FYNNEI. The CDR3 is 18 amino acids. The CDR3 spells CASREDLLTNPSNYGYTF. The CDR3 DNA is TGTGCCAGCAGGGAAGACTTGTTGACAAACCCATCTAACTATGGCTACACCTTC.

This chain uses TRBV6-5 with TRBJ2-7; a weak D match, TRBD1 (6 bases). Germline V gives CDR1 MNHEY, CDR2 SVGAGI. V shed 8 bases and J shed 0 bases, with 14 bases lying between them. There are 14 residues in the CDR3. The CDR3 DNA sequence: TGTGCCAGCTCACAGGGTCGGAGCTCCTACGAGCAGTACTTC. Amino acid sequence: CASSQGRSSYEQYF.

The rearrangement joins TRBV18 to TRBJ1-2; TRBD1 might be the D (5 bases). Germline V gene data show CDR1 as KGHSH and CDR2 as LQKENI. Trimming stripped 0 bases from V and 8 bases from J, with 13 bases between. This CDR3 comprises 14 residues. CDR3 in DNA: TGTGCCAGCTCACCACCGGTAAGGGGTGGCGGCTACACCTTC. Translating it yields CASSPPVRGGGYTF.

The chain carries TRBV10-3 and TRBJ1-4, with D possibly being TRBD1 (6 bases). Trimming cost V 0 bases and J 6 bases, with 11 bases left between them. The CDR3 spans 15 residues. Germline V gene lookup returns CDR1 ENHRY and CDR2 SYGVKD. CDR3 loop: CAISESGGLDEKLFF. CDR3 in DNA: TGTGCCATCAGTGAGTCGGGGGGGCTGGATGAAAAACTGTTTTTT.

The chain couples TRBV2 to TRBJ2-7, with 7 bases aligning to TRBD2. With V trimmed by 6 bases and J by 1 base, 9 bases remained unmatched. The V gene's germline CDR1 is SNHLY and CDR2 FYNNEI. The CDR3 is 15 residues long. CDR3 sequence: CASSEGRTRSYEQYF. Here the CDR3 DNA reads TGTGCCAGCAGCGAGGGTCGGACTAGGTCCTACGAGCAGTACTTC.

The rearrangement links TRBV29-1 to TRBJ2-1, with TRBD2 matching 10 bases. The J segment lost 3 bases and the V segment lost 3 bases, leaving 11 bases of the junction unmatched. The CDR3 is 17 residues long. Germline-derived CDR1 and CDR2 are SQVTM and ANQGSEA. CDR3 residues: CSVDGGLAFDVYNEQFF. CDR3 coding DNA: TGCAGCGTTGACGGGGGACTAGCGTTCGATGTCTACAATGAGCAGTTCTTC.